This is a list of T cell receptor beta chains from one sample in a study of early T cells in non-severe SARS-CoV-2 infection. TCRdb re-called the 5' RACE reads with MiXCR, one entry per CDR3 protein. The sample carries roughly 61,000 distinct CDR3 sequences, less than 15% recorded once. Sequenced material: whole blood, taken at baseline. Receptors originate from an adult who was a healthcare worker with PCR-confirmed SARS-CoV-2 infection or an uninfected control (not recorded which). Each CDR3 is given with its conserved first and last residue. A D gene is named only where the DNA matches it firmly. Expanded clones get a size class; other rows say once, few or many, or leave the size out.

clone size: few; J gene: TRBJ2-7; V gene: TRBV11-2; D gene: TRBD1; CDR3 length: 14; CDR3 protein: CASSWGTGQYEQYF; CDR3 DNA: TGTGCCAGCAGCTGGGGGACAGGGCAGTACGAGCAGTACTTC
clone size: -; J gene: TRBJ1-4; V gene: TRBV28; D gene: TRBD1; CDR3 length: 17; CDR3 protein: CASSLLRGTAPLGKLFF; CDR3 DNA: TGTGCCAGCAGTTTATTGCGGGGGACAGCCCCACTGGGAAAACTGTTTTTT
clone size: -; J gene: TRBJ1-6; V gene: TRBV5-4; D gene: TRBD1; CDR3 length: 17; CDR3 protein: CASSFDLSGTGDSPLHF; CDR3 DNA: TGTGCCAGCAGCTTCGACCTTTCCGGGACAGGTGATTCACCCCTCCACTTT
clone size: few; J gene: TRBJ2-7; V gene: TRBV14; D gene: -; CDR3 length: 15; CDR3 protein: CASSTDIGAAYEQYF; CDR3 DNA: TGTGCCAGCAGCACCGACATCGGGGCAGCCTACGAGCAGTACTTC
clone size: -; J gene: TRBJ2-3; V gene: TRBV6-2/TRBV6-3; D gene: -; CDR3 length: 13; CDR3 protein: CASSPLPEDTQYF; CDR3 DNA: TGTGCCAGCAGTCCACTACCGGAGGATACGCAGTATTTT
clone size: many; J gene: TRBJ1-6; V gene: TRBV9; D gene: -; CDR3 length: 14; CDR3 protein: CASNGGQNNSPLHF; CDR3 DNA: TGTGCCAGTAACGGGGGGCAGAATAATTCACCCCTCCACTTT
clone size: few; J gene: TRBJ2-1; V gene: TRBV6-8; D gene: TRBD1; CDR3 length: 12; CDR3 protein: CASDREYNEQFF; CDR3 DNA: TGTGCCAGCGACAGGGAGTACAATGAGCAGTTCTTC
clone size: -; J gene: TRBJ1-1; V gene: TRBV11-2; D gene: -; CDR3 length: 13; CDR3 protein: CASSRRENTEAFF; CDR3 DNA: TGTGCCAGCAGCCGCAGGGAGAACACTGAAGCTTTCTTT
clone size: many; J gene: TRBJ2-2; V gene: TRBV19; D gene: TRBD2; CDR3 length: 13; CDR3 protein: CATSGVVTGELFF; CDR3 DNA: TGTGCCACTAGCGGGGTAGTAACCGGGGAGCTGTTTTTT
clone size: many; J gene: TRBJ1-1; V gene: TRBV7-9; D gene: -; CDR3 length: 12; CDR3 protein: CASSSPGPKAFF; CDR3 DNA: TGTGCCAGCAGCTCCCCGGGGCCCAAAGCTTTCTTT
clone size: many; J gene: TRBJ1-1; V gene: TRBV5-1; D gene: -; CDR3 length: 16; CDR3 protein: CASSPRGGGQNTEAFF; CDR3 DNA: TGCGCCAGCAGCCCCAGGGGTGGAGGTCAGAACACTGAAGCTTTCTTT
clone size: -; J gene: TRBJ2-7; V gene: TRBV6-2/TRBV6-3; D gene: -; CDR3 length: 13; CDR3 protein: CASSYSRAGEQYF; CDR3 DNA: TGTGCCAGCAGTTACTCCCGCGCTGGGGAGCAGTACTTC
clone size: few; J gene: TRBJ2-1; V gene: TRBV25-1; D gene: -; CDR3 length: 13; CDR3 protein: CASSEYSGGEQFF; CDR3 DNA: TGTGCCAGCAGTGAATATAGCGGAGGGGAGCAGTTCTTC
clone size: few; J gene: TRBJ2-1; V gene: TRBV20-1; D gene: TRBD2; CDR3 length: 16; CDR3 protein: CSAASSVAGSYNEQFF; CDR3 DNA: TGCAGTGCTGCCTCCTCTGTAGCGGGGTCCTACAATGAGCAGTTCTTC
clone size: few; J gene: TRBJ2-7; V gene: TRBV11-2; D gene: TRBD1; CDR3 length: 15; CDR3 protein: CASSLSPGQAYEQYF; CDR3 DNA: TGTGCCAGCAGCTTATCCCCGGGACAGGCCTACGAGCAGTACTTC
clone size: many; J gene: TRBJ1-1; V gene: TRBV12-3/TRBV12-4; D gene: -; CDR3 length: 12; CDR3 protein: CARGTGNTEAFF; CDR3 DNA: TGTGCCAGAGGGACGGGGAACACTGAAGCTTTCTTT
clone size: few; J gene: TRBJ2-7; V gene: TRBV5-1; D gene: TRBD1; CDR3 length: 15; CDR3 protein: CASSLGTGEPHEQYF; CDR3 DNA: TGCGCCAGCAGCTTGGGGACAGGGGAACCCCACGAGCAGTACTTC
clone size: -; J gene: TRBJ2-5; V gene: TRBV14; D gene: -; CDR3 length: 11; CDR3 protein: CASSQGWTQYF; CDR3 DNA: TGTGCCAGCAGCCAAGGTTGGACCCAGTACTTC
clone size: -; J gene: TRBJ2-2; V gene: TRBV10-3; D gene: -; CDR3 length: 14; CDR3 protein: CAISEKQATGELFF; CDR3 DNA: TGTGCCATCAGTGAGAAACAAGCCACCGGGGAGCTGTTTTTT
clone size: -; J gene: TRBJ2-7; V gene: TRBV20-1; D gene: TRBD1; CDR3 length: 14; CDR3 protein: CSAPRTGLSYEQYF; CDR3 DNA: TGCAGTGCCCCTAGGACAGGGCTCTCCTACGAGCAGTACTTC
clone size: few; J gene: TRBJ2-5; V gene: TRBV7-9; D gene: -; CDR3 length: 13; CDR3 protein: CASSYRGVETQYF; CDR3 DNA: TGTGCCAGCAGCTACCGCGGGGTAGAGACCCAGTACTTC
clone size: few; J gene: TRBJ2-2; V gene: TRBV11-3; D gene: -; CDR3 length: 14; CDR3 protein: CASSSLGNTGELFF; CDR3 DNA: TGTGCCAGCAGCTCACTAGGGAACACCGGGGAGCTGTTTTTT
clone size: -; J gene: TRBJ2-1; V gene: TRBV27; D gene: TRBD1; CDR3 length: 15; CDR3 protein: CASSRTMSTGGEQFF; CDR3 DNA: TGTGCCAGCAGTCGCACCATGAGCACAGGGGGCGAGCAGTTCTTC
clone size: -; J gene: TRBJ2-1; V gene: TRBV5-4; D gene: TRBD2; CDR3 length: 20; CDR3 protein: CASSTQGLAGGPTLYNEQFF; CDR3 DNA: TGTGCCAGCAGTACCCAGGGACTAGCGGGAGGGCCTACGCTATACAATGAGCAGTTCTTC
clone size: many; J gene: TRBJ2-2; V gene: TRBV9; D gene: -; CDR3 length: 13; CDR3 protein: CASSLRGSGELFF; CDR3 DNA: TGTGCCAGCAGCCTAAGGGGTTCCGGGGAGCTGTTTTTT
clone size: few; J gene: TRBJ1-5; V gene: TRBV12-2; D gene: -; CDR3 length: 15; CDR3 protein: CASRGQGPVYQPQHF; CDR3 DNA: TGTGCAAGTCGCGGTCAGGGCCCGGTTTATCAGCCCCAGCATTTT
clone size: -; J gene: TRBJ2-5; V gene: TRBV11-3; D gene: -; CDR3 length: 15; CDR3 protein: CASSRDPTRGETQYF; CDR3 DNA: TGTGCCAGCAGCCGGGACCCAACACGAGGCGAGACCCAGTACTTC
clone size: -; J gene: TRBJ2-5; V gene: TRBV7-6; D gene: TRBD2; CDR3 length: 16; CDR3 protein: CASSFYRTSGEETQYF; CDR3 DNA: TGTGCCAGCAGCTTCTATCGGACTAGCGGGGAAGAGACCCAGTACTTC
clone size: many; J gene: TRBJ1-6; V gene: TRBV6-2/TRBV6-3; D gene: -; CDR3 length: 14; CDR3 protein: CASKVKDRNSPLHF; CDR3 DNA: TGTGCCAGCAAGGTCAAAGATCGAAATTCACCCCTCCACTTT
clone size: once; J gene: TRBJ2-2; V gene: TRBV28; D gene: TRBD2; CDR3 length: 15; CDR3 protein: CASRQTSGNTGELFF; CDR3 DNA: TGTGCCAGCAGGCAAACTAGCGGGAACACCGGGGAGCTGTTTTTT
clone size: many; J gene: TRBJ2-7; V gene: TRBV7-2; D gene: -; CDR3 length: 14; CDR3 protein: CASSLLPSAYEQYF; CDR3 DNA: TGTGCCAGCAGCTTATTACCTTCCGCCTACGAGCAGTACTTC
clone size: few; J gene: TRBJ2-6; V gene: TRBV7-3; D gene: TRBD2; CDR3 length: 19; CDR3 protein: CASSLFGLAGGSGANVLTF; CDR3 DNA: TGTGCCAGCAGCTTATTCGGGCTAGCGGGAGGTTCTGGGGCCAACGTCCTGACTTTC
clone size: -; J gene: TRBJ2-5; V gene: TRBV6-2/TRBV6-3; D gene: -; CDR3 length: 12; CDR3 protein: CASSWGDETQYF; CDR3 DNA: TGTGCCAGCAGCTGGGGGGATGAGACCCAGTACTTC
clone size: -; J gene: TRBJ1-6; V gene: TRBV11-3; D gene: -; CDR3 length: 13; CDR3 protein: CASSAGENSPLHF; CDR3 DNA: TGTGCCAGCAGCGCAGGGGAGAATTCACCCCTCCACTTT
clone size: -; J gene: TRBJ2-3; V gene: TRBV29-1; D gene: -; CDR3 length: 11; CDR3 protein: CSGQSTDTQYF; CDR3 DNA: TGCAGTGGACAGAGCACAGATACGCAGTATTTT
clone size: -; J gene: TRBJ2-7; V gene: TRBV11-1; D gene: TRBD2; CDR3 length: 15; CDR3 protein: CATARTSGFSYEQYF; CDR3 DNA: TGTGCCACTGCCCGGACTAGCGGATTCTCCTACGAGCAGTACTTC
clone size: -; J gene: TRBJ2-5; V gene: TRBV6-1; D gene: TRBD1; CDR3 length: 16; CDR3 protein: CASSEALGQHQETQYF; CDR3 DNA: TGTGCCAGCAGTGAAGCGCTGGGACAGCACCAAGAGACCCAGTACTTC
clone size: -; J gene: TRBJ2-5; V gene: TRBV7-9; D gene: TRBD1; CDR3 length: 13; CDR3 protein: CASRDRASETQYF; CDR3 DNA: TGTGCCAGCCGGGACAGGGCATCGGAGACCCAGTACTTC
clone size: few; J gene: TRBJ2-1; V gene: TRBV18; D gene: -; CDR3 length: 14; CDR3 protein: CASSPGATYNEQFF; CDR3 DNA: TGTGCCAGCTCACCTGGTGCAACCTACAATGAGCAGTTCTTC
clone size: -; J gene: TRBJ2-2; V gene: TRBV30; D gene: -; CDR3 length: 14; CDR3 protein: CAWNLARRTGELFF; CDR3 DNA: TGTGCCTGGAACTTGGCAAGGAGGACCGGGGAGCTGTTTTTT
clone size: -; J gene: TRBJ2-5; V gene: TRBV7-9; D gene: TRBD1; CDR3 length: 14; CDR3 protein: CASSRTGYQETQYF; CDR3 DNA: TGTGCCAGCAGCCGGACAGGGTACCAAGAGACCCAGTACTTC
clone size: -; J gene: TRBJ2-5; V gene: TRBV4-2; D gene: TRBD2; CDR3 length: 16; CDR3 protein: CASSQDGRGGRETQYF; CDR3 DNA: TGTGCCAGCAGCCAAGATGGCCGGGGGGGCCGGGAGACCCAGTACTTC
clone size: few; J gene: TRBJ2-2; V gene: TRBV11-2; D gene: TRBD1; CDR3 length: 15; CDR3 protein: CASETDRGRTGELFF; CDR3 DNA: TGTGCCAGCGAAACCGACAGGGGCCGCACCGGGGAGCTGTTTTTT
clone size: -; J gene: TRBJ2-4; V gene: TRBV7-2; D gene: -; CDR3 length: 18; CDR3 protein: CASSLAGALAPAKNIQYF; CDR3 DNA: TGTGCCAGCAGCTTAGCGGGGGCCCTAGCGCCAGCCAAAAACATTCAGTACTTC
clone size: -; J gene: TRBJ2-7; V gene: TRBV5-6; D gene: -; CDR3 length: 15; CDR3 protein: CASSVSHTLSYEQYF; CDR3 DNA: TGTGCCAGCAGCGTTAGCCATACCCTCTCCTACGAGCAGTACTTC
clone size: -; J gene: TRBJ2-1; V gene: TRBV7-6; D gene: TRBD1; CDR3 length: 14; CDR3 protein: CASSFGQGYNEQFF; CDR3 DNA: TGTGCCAGCAGCTTCGGACAGGGCTACAATGAGCAGTTCTTC